Included here is one TCR beta chain sequence, with context. Its antigen remains unidentified. The same CDR3 is also encoded by other DNA sequences in this sample. This specimen belongs to a study of beta chain features in type 1 diabetes. TCRB transcripts that were expressed got sequenced, as all of the isolated RNA had been reverse transcribed. The table came from immunoSEQ multiplex PCR; TCRdb's copy has only in-frame clones and leaves some out. The table has 140,000 to 150,000 clones, 13% seen once. This CDR3 is 13 amino acids long. V was pared by 7 bases and J by 5 bases, with 18 bases between. Germline lookup yields CDR1 SQVTM and CDR2 ANQGSEA. Broader study findings: At VDJ recombination sites, type 1 diabetes patients had fewer insertions and more deleted nucleotides. The study left unresolved whether HLA type influences TCRB rearrangement. Among patients with Type 1 diabetes, TCRB CDR3s were moderately but significantly shorter in every one of the four CD4+ subsets.

What was sequenced was central memory CD4+ T cells from blood. This sequence originates from a man aged 18-30 years with type 1 diabetes. V usage is TRBV29-1 and J usage is TRBJ2-7; D perhaps matches TRBD1 (5 bases). The CDR3 loop is CSAKGLLGHEQYF. The CDR3 nucleotides are TGCAGCGCTAAGGGGCTACTGGGCCACGAGCAGTACTTC.